The subject of this entry is one TCR beta chain. It was during active infection that Seattle patients were enrolled and then longitudinally followed. This entry belongs to a study of blood T cell repertoires in COVID-19. Study-level background: Acute and convalescent COVID-19 samples came from the United States, Italy and Spain. Sources were T cells, B-cell-depleted T cells, or PBMCs; the material itself was cDNA or gDNA.

This CDR3 has 16 residues. Germline values: CDR1 LNHDA, CDR2 SQIVND (reference sequence). The V and J ends lost 4 bases and 6 bases, in that order; junction bases with no gene match: 9. Per the original data handling: Amplification with reference gene primers provided the estimates of nucleated cell counts. Generated by immunoSEQ multiplex PCR, the TCRdb table keeps only in-frame clones and is missing some. The DNA was the basis for D and trimming; V, J and clone size are from that table. This table has fewer than 300,000 clones, 80% to 95% appearing once. This sequence was found in a woman younger than 45 with COVID-19, enrolled during active disease. The sequencing sample was made of peripheral blood. The chain couples TRBV19 to TRBJ2-3, with 11 bases that match TRBD1. CDR3 region: CASSTNRDRGMDTQYF. CDR3 nucleotide sequence: TGTGCCAGTAGTACCAACCGGGACAGGGGGATGGATACGCAGTATTTT.